The clone carrying this TCR beta chain was observed a few times. Its matching antigen is unknown. Following autologous stem cell transplantation, relapse occurred in every patient, and exposure to brentuximab vedotin varied. TCRdb's copy holds only in-frame clones and misses some; the assay was immunoSEQ multiplex PCR. The sample has 50,000 to 85,000 clones, 71% seen once; the top ten hold about 9.8%. The sample belongs to a study of PD-1 blockade in classical Hodgkin lymphoma. Study findings and constraints: Underlying causes for the observed repertoire differences were not defined, possibly disease activity or prior therapy. Significantly greater TCR diversity emerged by C4D1 in CD4+ cells but not CD8+ cells.

The source is a human donor with classical Hodgkin lymphoma. Sequenced material: peripheral blood mononuclear cells (PBMCs), taken before the second cycle of nivolumab.

CDR3 amino acids: CASSVVQGGEAFF. CDR3 in DNA: TGTGCCAGCAGCGTAGTGCAGGGCGGCGAAGCTTTCTTT. The V call is TRBV9, the J call TRBJ1-1; a weak D match, TRBD1 (5 bases). The CDR3 totals 13 residues. Trimming stripped 0 bases from V and 8 bases from J, with 11 bases between. Per the germline V gene, CDR1 is SGDLS and CDR2 is YYNGEE.